This is a list of T cell receptor beta chains from one sample in a study of T cells in localized non-small cell lung cancer. Clones were sequenced by immunoSEQ multiplex PCR, and TCRdb holds only the in-frame ones, with some missing. In the table there are 40,000 to 60,000 clones, around 81% of which are singletons. Sequenced here: peripheral blood mononuclear cells, sampled before any cancer treatment. The origin of the receptors is a man between 40 and 75 years old with stage III lung adenocarcinoma. Both conserved end residues are part of each CDR3. A D gene is named only where the DNA matches it firmly. Clone size is stated in some rows and not others, as once, few, many or a class when expanded.

cdr3_aa	cdr3_nt	v_call	j_call	d_call	clone_size
CASSQGDDVAGTYNEQFF	TGTGCCAGCAGCCAGGGGGATGATGTAGCGGGGACCTACAATGAGCAGTTCTTC	TRBV14	TRBJ2-1	TRBD2	few
CASSEDLSWGLTYEQYF	TGTGCCAGCAGTGAAGATCTTAGTTGGGGGCTTACCTACGAGCAGTACTTC	TRBV6-1	TRBJ2-7	.	.
CASSLHYGQAGEQYF	TGTGCCAGCAGCTTACATTACGGACAGGCGGGCGAGCAGTACTTC	TRBV11-2	TRBJ2-7	TRBD1	.
CASRAEGFDTEAFF	TGTGCCAGCAGGGCGGAGGGATTTGACACTGAAGCTTTCTTT	TRBV6-4	TRBJ1-1	.	.
CASSGTGVADTQYF	TGCGCCAGCAGCGGGACAGGGGTAGCAGATACGCAGTATTTT	TRBV5-1	TRBJ2-3	TRBD1	.
CAVQGNEETQYF	TGTGCCGTACAGGGTAATGAAGAGACCCAGTACTTC	TRBV7-7	TRBJ2-5	.	.
CASSPKISIHEQYF	TGTGCCAGCAGCCCTAAGATTAGTATCCACGAGCAGTACTTC	TRBV7-9	TRBJ2-7	.	.
CASRTGWNTGELFF	TGCGCCAGCAGGACAGGGTGGAACACCGGGGAGCTGTTTTTT	TRBV5-1	TRBJ2-2	TRBD1	.
CASSLHRGMVYEQYF	TGTGCCAGCAGCTTACACAGGGGTATGGTGTACGAGCAGTACTTC	TRBV7-3	TRBJ2-7	TRBD1	few
CASSLGTSGDNEQFF	TGTGCCAGCAGCTTAGGTACTAGCGGCGACAATGAGCAGTTCTTC	TRBV7-9	TRBJ2-1	TRBD2	.
CASSAGQNNQPQHF	TGTGCCAGTAGTGCGGGACAGAACAATCAGCCCCAGCATTTT	TRBV19	TRBJ1-5	TRBD1	.
CASSQIAGGPYEQYF	TGCGCCAGCAGCCAGATAGCGGGGGGGCCCTACGAGCAGTACTTC	TRBV4-1	TRBJ2-7	TRBD2	.
CASSSPTEILNTGELFF	TGTGCCAGCAGTTCCCCGACGGAGATCCTGAACACCGGGGAGCTGTTTTTT	TRBV27	TRBJ2-2	.	.
CASSLKGTNYGYTF	TGTGCCAGCAGCTTAAAGGGTACAAACTATGGCTACACCTTC	TRBV7-9	TRBJ1-2	.	.
CASSHRLGQGFYEQYF	TGTGCCAGCAGCCATCGTCTGGGACAGGGTTTCTACGAGCAGTACTTC	TRBV14	TRBJ2-7	TRBD1	medium-sized
CASSVAPAGQNYGYTF	TGTGCCAGCAGCGTAGCTCCAGCGGGACAGAACTATGGCTACACCTTC	TRBV9	TRBJ1-2	TRBD1	.
CASSFLGVNTEAFF	TGTGCCAGCAGCTTTTTAGGGGTGAACACTGAAGCTTTCTTT	TRBV7-9	TRBJ1-1	.	once
CASSLPQGPSEQFF	TGCGCCAGCAGCTTGCCCCAGGGGCCCAGTGAGCAGTTCTTC	TRBV5-1	TRBJ2-1	.	.
CASSLSSGGGETQYF	TGTGCCAGCAGCCTCTCTAGCGGGGGGGGAGAGACCCAGTACTTC	TRBV4-2	TRBJ2-5	TRBD2	.
CSADQETQYF	TGCAGTGCTGACCAAGAGACCCAGTACTTC	TRBV20-1	TRBJ2-5	.	.
CASSEEVGGYQETQYF	TGTGCCAGCAGTGAAGAGGTCGGCGGGTACCAAGAGACCCAGTACTTC	TRBV6-1	TRBJ2-5	.	.
CASSFSKQAPQFF	TGTGCCAGCAGCTTTTCGAAACAGGCCCCTCAGTTCTTC	TRBV11-3	TRBJ2-1	.	.
CASSPGYNSPLHF	TGTGCCAGCAGCCCAGGTTATAATTCACCCCTCCACTTT	TRBV7-9	TRBJ1-6	.	.
CASSLTGGVDYGYTF	TGTGCCAGCAGCTTGACAGGGGGTGTTGACTATGGCTACACCTTC	TRBV7-2	TRBJ1-2	TRBD1	few
CASSLRLSGGARDTQYF	TGTGCCAGCAGCTTACGACTTAGCGGGGGGGCCCGCGATACGCAGTATTTT	TRBV11-2	TRBJ2-3	TRBD2	few
CASSQIAGEHYEQYF	TGTGCCAGCAGCCAGATAGCGGGGGAGCACTACGAGCAGTACTTC	TRBV4-2	TRBJ2-7	TRBD2	.
CASSPSGTGYSYEQYF	TGCGCCAGCAGCCCATCGGGGACAGGGTACTCCTACGAGCAGTACTTC	TRBV4-1	TRBJ2-7	TRBD1	.
CASSQEAIAGVYNEQFF	TGTGCCAGCAGCCAAGAAGCGATAGCGGGGGTCTACAATGAGCAGTTCTTC	TRBV4-2	TRBJ2-1	TRBD2	.
CASSPAGLAGETQYF	TGTGCCAGCAGCCCTGCTGGACTAGCCGGGGAGACCCAGTACTTC	TRBV7-2	TRBJ2-5	TRBD2	.
CASSAVVAGEQYF	TGTGCCAGCAGCGCCGTCGTAGCTGGCGAGCAGTACTTC	TRBV7-6	TRBJ2-7	.	.
CASTSQQGNYGYTF	TGTGCCAGCACCTCCCAACAGGGCAACTATGGCTACACCTTC	TRBV6-6	TRBJ1-2	.	.
CASSLLAGITDTQYF	TGTGCCAGTAGCCTCCTAGCGGGGATCACAGATACGCAGTATTTT	TRBV19	TRBJ2-3	TRBD2	.
CASSSLGQGGTYEQYF	TGTGCCAGCAGTTCTCTGGGACAGGGCGGAACCTACGAGCAGTACTTC	TRBV6-5	TRBJ2-7	TRBD1	.
CAWTRWGVSLKF	TGTGCCTGGACCCGATGGGGGGTGTCGTTAAAATTC	TRBV30	TRBJ1-2	.	.